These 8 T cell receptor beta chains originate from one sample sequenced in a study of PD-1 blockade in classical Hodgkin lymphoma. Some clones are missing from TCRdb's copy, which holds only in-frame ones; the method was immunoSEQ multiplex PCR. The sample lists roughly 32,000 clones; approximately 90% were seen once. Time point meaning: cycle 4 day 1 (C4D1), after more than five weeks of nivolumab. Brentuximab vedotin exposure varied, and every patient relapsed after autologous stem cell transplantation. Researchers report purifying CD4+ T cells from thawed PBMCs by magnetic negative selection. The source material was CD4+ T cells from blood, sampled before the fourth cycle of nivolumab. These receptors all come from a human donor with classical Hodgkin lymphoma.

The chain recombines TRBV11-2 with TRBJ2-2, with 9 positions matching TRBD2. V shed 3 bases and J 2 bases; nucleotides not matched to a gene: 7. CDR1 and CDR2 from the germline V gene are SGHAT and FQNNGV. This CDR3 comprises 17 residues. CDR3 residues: CASSLGLAGFNTGELFF. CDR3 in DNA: TGTGCCAGCAGCTTGGGGCTAGCGGGATTCAACACCGGGGAGCTGTTTTTT.

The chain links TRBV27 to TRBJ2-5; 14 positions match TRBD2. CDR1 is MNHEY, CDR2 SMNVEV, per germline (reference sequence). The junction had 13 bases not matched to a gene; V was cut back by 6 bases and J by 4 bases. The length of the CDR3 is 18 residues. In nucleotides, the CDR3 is TGTGCCAGCAGCTCAATGTCGGGGACTAGCGGGAGAAGAGAGACCCAGTACTTC. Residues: CASSSMSGTSGRRETQYF.

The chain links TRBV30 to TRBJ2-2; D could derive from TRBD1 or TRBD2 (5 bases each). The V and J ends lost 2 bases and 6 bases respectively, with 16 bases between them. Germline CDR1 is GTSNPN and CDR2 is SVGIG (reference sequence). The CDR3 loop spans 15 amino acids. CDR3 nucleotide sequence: TGTGCCTGGAGTTCACACCCCCCGGGACCCGGGGAGCTGTTTTTT. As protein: CAWSSHPPGPGELFF.

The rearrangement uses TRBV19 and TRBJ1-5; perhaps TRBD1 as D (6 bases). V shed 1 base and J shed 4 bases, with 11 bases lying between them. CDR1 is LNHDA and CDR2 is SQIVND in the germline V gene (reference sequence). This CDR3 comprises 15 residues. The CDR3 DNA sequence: TGTGCCAGTAGTATAGGGCGGCAGGGGAATCAGCCCCAGCATTTT. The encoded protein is CASSIGRQGNQPQHF.

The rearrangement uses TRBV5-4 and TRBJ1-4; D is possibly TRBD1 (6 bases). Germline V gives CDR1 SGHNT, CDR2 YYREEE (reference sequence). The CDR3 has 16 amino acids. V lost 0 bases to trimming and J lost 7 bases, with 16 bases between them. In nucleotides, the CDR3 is TGTGCCAGCAGCTTGGATCTGGGGAGCAGGGGTGAAAAACTGTTTTTT. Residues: CASSLDLGSRGEKLFF.

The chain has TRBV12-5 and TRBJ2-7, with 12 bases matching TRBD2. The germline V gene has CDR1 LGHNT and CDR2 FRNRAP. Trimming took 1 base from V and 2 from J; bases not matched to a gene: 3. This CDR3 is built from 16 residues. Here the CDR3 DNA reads TGTGCTAGTGGTTTGGATCTAGCGGGAGGGCCCTACGAGCAGTACTTC. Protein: CASGLDLAGGPYEQYF.

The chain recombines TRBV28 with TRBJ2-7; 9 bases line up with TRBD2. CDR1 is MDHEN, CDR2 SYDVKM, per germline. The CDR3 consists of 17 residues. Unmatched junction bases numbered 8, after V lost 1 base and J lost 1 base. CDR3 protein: CASSLLLAGVRSYEQYF. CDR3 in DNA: TGTGCCAGCAGTTTATTGTTAGCGGGGGTCCGATCCTACGAGCAGTACTTC.

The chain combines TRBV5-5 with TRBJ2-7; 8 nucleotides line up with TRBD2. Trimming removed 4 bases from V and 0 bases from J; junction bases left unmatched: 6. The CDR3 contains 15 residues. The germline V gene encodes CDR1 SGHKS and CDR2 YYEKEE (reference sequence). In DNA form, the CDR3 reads TGTGCCAGCAGCCCGGGGGGGGCCCTCTCCTACGAGCAGTACTTC. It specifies CASSPGGALSYEQYF.